This T cell receptor beta chain was sequenced for a study of OX40 agonist ivuxolimab in advanced cancers. Across the study: Ivuxolimab is an agonistic anti-OX40 (CD134) antibody, and patients were treated with it. Study findings and constraints: Dose levels from 0.1 to 3.0 mg/kg saw CD4+ and CD8+ blood T cells expand clonally by week 6. Expanded clones were, on average, more numerous in CD8+ T cells than in CD4+.

Note on this clone: Antigen: not known.

Germline V CDR1 and CDR2: ENHRY, SYGVKD. J lost 6 bases, V lost 5 bases, and 7 bases had no gene match. The CDR3 sequence is 15 residues long. Assay used: immunoSEQ multiplex PCR; TCRdb lists only in-frame clones, some missing. The sample consists of roughly 75,000 clones, over 75% of them appearing once. Sequencing was performed on CD4+ or CD8+ T cells sorted from blood, taken in a trial of the OX40 agonist ivuxolimab. The chain uses TRBV10-3 and TRBJ2-3; 11 bases agree with TRBD2. The sequence was obtained from an adult with an advanced solid tumor such as melanoma, head and neck, liver or kidney cancer. The CDR3 DNA reads TGTGCCATCAGTTCTCCCAGACTAGCGGGGGATACGCAGTATTTT. This encodes CAISSPRLAGDTQYF.